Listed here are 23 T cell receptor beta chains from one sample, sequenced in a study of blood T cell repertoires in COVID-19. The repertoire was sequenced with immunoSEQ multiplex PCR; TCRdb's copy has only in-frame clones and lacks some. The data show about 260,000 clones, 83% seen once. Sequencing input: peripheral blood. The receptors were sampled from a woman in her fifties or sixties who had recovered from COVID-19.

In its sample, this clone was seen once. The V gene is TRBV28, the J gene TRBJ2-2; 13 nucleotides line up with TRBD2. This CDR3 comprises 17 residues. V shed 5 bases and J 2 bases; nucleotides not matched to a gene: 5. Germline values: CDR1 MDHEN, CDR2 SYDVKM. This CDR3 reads CASSLTSGGPNTGELFF. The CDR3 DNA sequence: TGTGCCAGCAGTCTGACTAGCGGGGGGCCTAACACCGGGGAGCTGTTTTTT.

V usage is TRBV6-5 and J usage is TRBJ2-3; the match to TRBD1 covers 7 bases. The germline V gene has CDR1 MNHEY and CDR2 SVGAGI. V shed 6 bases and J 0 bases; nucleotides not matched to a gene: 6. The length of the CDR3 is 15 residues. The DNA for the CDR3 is TGTGCCAGCAGAGAGACAGGGTTTAGCACAGATACGCAGTATTTT. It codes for CASRETGFSTDTQYF.

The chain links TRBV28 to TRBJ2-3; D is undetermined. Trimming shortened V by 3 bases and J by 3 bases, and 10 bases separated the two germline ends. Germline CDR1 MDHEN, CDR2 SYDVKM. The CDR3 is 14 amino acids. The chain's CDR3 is CASSFLSGTDTQYF. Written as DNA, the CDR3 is TGTGCCAGCAGTTTTCTTTCCGGGACAGATACGCAGTATTTT.

The CDR3 DNA reads TGTGCCAGCAGCGTAGGGGCGGGAGGGACCTACGAGCAGTACTTC. Residues: CASSVGAGGTYEQYF. V is TRBV9 and J is TRBJ2-7, with 9 bases fitting TRBD2. The ends lost 0 bases at V and 2 bases at J; junction bases unmatched: 3. The germline V gene has CDR1 SGDLS and CDR2 YYNGEE. This CDR3 is built from 15 residues.

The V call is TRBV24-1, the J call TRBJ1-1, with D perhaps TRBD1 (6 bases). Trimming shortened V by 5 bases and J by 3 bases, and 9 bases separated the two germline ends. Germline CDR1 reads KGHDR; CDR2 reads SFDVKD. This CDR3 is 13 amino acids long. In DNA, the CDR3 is TGTGCCACCAGTGCAGGGGCCTACACTGAAGCTTTCTTT. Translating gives CATSAGAYTEAFF.

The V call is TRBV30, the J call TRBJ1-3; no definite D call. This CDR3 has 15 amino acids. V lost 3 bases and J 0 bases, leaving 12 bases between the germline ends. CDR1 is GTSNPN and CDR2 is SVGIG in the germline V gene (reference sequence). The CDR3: CAWRDDGISGNTIYF. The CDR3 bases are TGTGCCTGGAGAGACGACGGGATCTCTGGAAACACCATATATTTT.

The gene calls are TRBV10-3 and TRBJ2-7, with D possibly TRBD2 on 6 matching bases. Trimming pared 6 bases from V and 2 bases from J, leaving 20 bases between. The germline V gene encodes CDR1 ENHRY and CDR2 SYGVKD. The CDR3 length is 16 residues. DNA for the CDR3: TGTGCCATCAGCCCCGGGGGTCAGTCCCACCCCTACGAGCAGTACTTC. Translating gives CAISPGGQSHPYEQYF.

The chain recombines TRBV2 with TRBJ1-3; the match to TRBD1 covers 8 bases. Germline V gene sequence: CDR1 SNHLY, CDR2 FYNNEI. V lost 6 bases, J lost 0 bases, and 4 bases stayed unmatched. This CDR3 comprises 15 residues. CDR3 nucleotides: TGTGCCAGCAGGCTAGACAGGGGCTCTGGAAACACCATATATTTT. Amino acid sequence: CASRLDRGSGNTIYF.

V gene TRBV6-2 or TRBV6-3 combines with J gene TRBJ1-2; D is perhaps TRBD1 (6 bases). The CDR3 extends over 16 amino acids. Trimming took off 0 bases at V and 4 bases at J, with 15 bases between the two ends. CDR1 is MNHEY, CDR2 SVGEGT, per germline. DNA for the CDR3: TGTGCCAGCAGTTACTCACAGGGTGGAGATGGCTATGGCTACACCTTC. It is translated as CASSYSQGGDGYGYTF.

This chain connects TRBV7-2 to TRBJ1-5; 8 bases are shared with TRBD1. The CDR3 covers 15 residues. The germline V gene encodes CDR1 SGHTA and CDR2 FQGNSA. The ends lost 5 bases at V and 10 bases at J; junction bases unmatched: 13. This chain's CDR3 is CASSPWDRSTVPQHF. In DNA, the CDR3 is TGTGCCAGCAGCCCGTGGGACAGGTCGACGGTCCCCCAGCATTTT.

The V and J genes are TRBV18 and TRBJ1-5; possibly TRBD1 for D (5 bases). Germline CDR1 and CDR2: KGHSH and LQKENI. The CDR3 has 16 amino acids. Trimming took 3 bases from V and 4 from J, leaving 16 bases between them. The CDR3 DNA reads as TGTGCCAGCTCACCGGGCGGCGGGGCAGCTAATCAGCCCCAGCATTTT. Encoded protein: CASSPGGGAANQPQHF.

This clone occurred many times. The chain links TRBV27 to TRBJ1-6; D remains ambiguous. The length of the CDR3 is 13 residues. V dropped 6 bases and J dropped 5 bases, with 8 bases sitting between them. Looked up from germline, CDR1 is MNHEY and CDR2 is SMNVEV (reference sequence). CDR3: CASRTGNNSPLHF. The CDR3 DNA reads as TGTGCCAGCAGGACGGGGAATAATTCACCCCTCCACTTT.

The CDR3 loop reads CASSSHRGGGVENEQFF. The CDR3 coding sequence is TGTGCCAGCAGCTCCCACCGGGGCGGGGGGGTTGAGAATGAGCAGTTCTTC. The chain employs TRBV6-2 or TRBV6-3 and TRBJ2-1; 9 nucleotides match TRBD2. V shed 6 bases and J 7 bases; nucleotides not matched to a gene: 16. The CDR3 spans 17 residues. Germline V gene sequence: CDR1 MNHEY, CDR2 SVGEGT.

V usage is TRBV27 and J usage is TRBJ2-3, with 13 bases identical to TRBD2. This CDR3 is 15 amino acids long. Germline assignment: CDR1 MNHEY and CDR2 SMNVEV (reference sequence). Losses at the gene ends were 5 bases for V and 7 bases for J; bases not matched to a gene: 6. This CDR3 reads CASSPLAGGPNTQYF. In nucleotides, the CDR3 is TGTGCCAGCAGTCCACTAGCGGGGGGGCCAAATACGCAGTATTTT.

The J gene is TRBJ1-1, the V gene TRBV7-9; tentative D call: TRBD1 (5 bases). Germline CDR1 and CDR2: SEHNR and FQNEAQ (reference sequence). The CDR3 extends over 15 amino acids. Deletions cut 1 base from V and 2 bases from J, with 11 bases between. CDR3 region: CASSLEGQLNTEAFF. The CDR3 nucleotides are TGTGCCAGCAGCTTAGAAGGACAACTAAACACTGAAGCTTTCTTT.

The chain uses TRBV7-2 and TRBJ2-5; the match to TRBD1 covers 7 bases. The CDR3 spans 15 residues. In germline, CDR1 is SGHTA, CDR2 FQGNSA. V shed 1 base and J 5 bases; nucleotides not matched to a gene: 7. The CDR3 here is CASSLVRGLGETQYF. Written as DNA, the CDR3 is TGTGCCAGCAGCTTAGTAAGGGGGCTGGGGGAGACCCAGTACTTC.

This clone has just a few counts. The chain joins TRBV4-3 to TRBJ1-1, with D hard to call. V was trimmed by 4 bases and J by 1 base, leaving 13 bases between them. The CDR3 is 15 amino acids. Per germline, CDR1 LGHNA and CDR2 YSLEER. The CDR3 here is CASSPTRRGNTEAFF. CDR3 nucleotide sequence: TGCGCCAGCAGCCCTACTCGAAGAGGGAACACTGAAGCTTTCTTT.

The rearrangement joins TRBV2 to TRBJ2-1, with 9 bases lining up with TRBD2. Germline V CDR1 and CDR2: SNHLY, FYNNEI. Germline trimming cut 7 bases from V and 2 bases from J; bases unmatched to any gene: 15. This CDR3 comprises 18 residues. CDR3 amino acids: CASIIEAGGTIPYNEQFF. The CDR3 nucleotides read TGTGCCAGCATTATTGAAGCGGGGGGCACAATCCCCTACAATGAGCAGTTCTTC. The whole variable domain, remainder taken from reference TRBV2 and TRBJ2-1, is EPEVTQTPSHQVTQMGQEVILRCVPISNHLYFYWYRQILGQKVEFLVSFYNNEISEKSEIFDDQFSVERPDGSNFTLKIRSTKLEDSAMYFCASIIEAGGTIPYNEQFFGPGTRLTVL.

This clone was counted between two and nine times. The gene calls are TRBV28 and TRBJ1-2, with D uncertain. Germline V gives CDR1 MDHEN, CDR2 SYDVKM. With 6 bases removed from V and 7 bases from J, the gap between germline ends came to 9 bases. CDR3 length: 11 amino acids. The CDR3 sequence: CASRELGGYTF. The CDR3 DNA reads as TGTGCCAGCAGGGAGTTGGGTGGCTACACCTTC.

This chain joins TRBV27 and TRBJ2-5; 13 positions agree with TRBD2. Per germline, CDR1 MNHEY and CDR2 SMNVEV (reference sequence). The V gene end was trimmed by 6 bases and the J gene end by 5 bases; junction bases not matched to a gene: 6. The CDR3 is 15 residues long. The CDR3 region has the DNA TGTGCCAGCAGCCAGACTAGCGGGGGGAGGGAGACCCAGTACTTC. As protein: CASSQTSGGRETQYF.

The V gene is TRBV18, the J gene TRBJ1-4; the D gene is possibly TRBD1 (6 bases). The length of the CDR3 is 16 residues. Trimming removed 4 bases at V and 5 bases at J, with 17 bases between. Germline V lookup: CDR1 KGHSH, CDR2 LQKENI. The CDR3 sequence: CASSLPGETQNEKLFF. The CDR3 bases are TGTGCCAGCTCACTCCCAGGGGAGACCCAGAATGAAAAACTGTTTTTT. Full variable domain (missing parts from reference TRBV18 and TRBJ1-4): NAGVMQNPRHLVRRRGQEARLRCSPMKGHSHVYWYRQLPEEGLKFMVYLQKENIIDESGMPKERFSAEFPKEGPSILRIQQVVRGDSAAYFCASSLPGETQNEKLFFGSGTQLSVL.

The DNA of the CDR3 is TGTGCCAGCAGCCAAGGTAGACTAGGTGGGGAGACCCAGTACTTC. Amino acids: CASSQGRLGGETQYF. V and J are TRBV3-1 (or the pseudogene TRBV3-2) and TRBJ2-5; D perhaps matches TRBD2 (6 bases). Germline CDR1 LGHDT, CDR2 YNNKEL (reference sequence). The CDR3 covers 15 residues. Trimming pared 1 base from V and 5 bases from J, leaving 14 bases between.

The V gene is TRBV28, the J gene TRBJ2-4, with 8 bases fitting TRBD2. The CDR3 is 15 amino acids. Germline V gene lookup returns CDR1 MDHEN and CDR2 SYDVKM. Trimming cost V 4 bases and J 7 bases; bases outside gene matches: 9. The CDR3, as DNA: TGTGCCAGCAGTTCGCCCAGCGGGGGCGTGAACATTCAGTACTTC. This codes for CASSSPSGGVNIQYF. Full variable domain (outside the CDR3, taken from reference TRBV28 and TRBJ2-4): DVKVTQSSRYLVKRTGEKVFLECVQDMDHENMFWYRQDPGLGLRLIYFSYDVKMKEKGDIPEGYSVSREKKERFSLILESASTNQTSMYLCASSSPSGGVNIQYFGAGTRLSVL.